This TCR beta chain was identified during a study of blood T cell repertoires in COVID-19. Trimming removed 2 bases from V and 5 bases from J, with 14 bases in between. Germline CDR1 is MNHEY and CDR2 is SVGAGI. This CDR3 is built from 15 residues. Assay used: immunoSEQ multiplex PCR; TCRdb lists only in-frame clones, some missing. The table lists roughly 68,000 clones, approximately 85% of them singletons. This clonotype was obtained from a man over 45 with acute or convalescent COVID-19. The source material was peripheral blood. The rearrangement uses TRBV6-5 and TRBJ2-3, with D possibly TRBD2 on 6 matching bases. The CDR3 nucleotides read TGTGCCAGCAGTTACGCGGGGACGGGGAAAGATACGCAGTATTTT. Its translation is CASSYAGTGKDTQYF.